Listed below are T cell receptor beta chains from one sample, sequenced in a study of response to subunit inactivated influenza vaccine. TCRdb called the RT-PCR reads again in MiXCR, with one record for every CDR3 protein. Of about 700,000 distinct CDR3 sequences in the sample, 15% to 19% are singletons; the top ten hold approximately 10%. Here the sequenced sample was PBMCs from blood, taken 12 days after vaccination. The receptors stem from a man aged 45 to 65 who received an inactivated influenza vaccine. Both conserved end residues are part of each CDR3. Each record gives: CDR3 length, clone size, V gene, J gene, D gene, CDR3 DNA, CDR3 protein. D genes are given only for firm matches. Size is stated for part of the rows, as once, few or many counts, or as a class when the clone is expanded.

>13|.|TRBV11-3|TRBJ2-1|TRBD2
TGTGCCAGCAGCCCGAGGACTAGCGGGGCCCAGTTCTTC
CASSPRTSGAQFF
>14|few|TRBV3-1|TRBJ2-7|.
TGTGCCAGCAGCCGCCACAGGGTCTCCTACGAGCAGTACTTC
CASSRHRVSYEQYF
>15|.|TRBV4-2|TRBJ2-5|TRBD1
TGTGCCAGCAGCCCCAGGGGGCAGGGTGGGGAGACCCAGTACTTC
CASSPRGQGGETQYF
>15|.|TRBV28|TRBJ2-4|.
TGTGCCAGCAGTTTAACTCGGGGCGCCAAAAACATTCAGTACTTC
CASSLTRGAKNIQYF
>14|few|TRBV5-1|TRBJ2-2|.
TGCGCCAGCAGCTTAGTGTACGGCACCGGGGAGCTGTTTTTT
CASSLVYGTGELFF
>14|.|TRBV24-1|TRBJ2-3|.
TGTGCCACCAAGGGCGGAACTAGCACAGATACGCAGTATTTT
CATKGGTSTDTQYF
>14|.|TRBV20-1|TRBJ2-5|TRBD2
TGCAGTGCTAGAGATAAAGCGGGAGAAGAGACCCAGTACTTC
CSARDKAGEETQYF
>16|.|TRBV19|TRBJ2-5|TRBD1
TGTGCCAGTAGTGCCACAGGGGGCGCACGGGGAGAGACCCAGTACTTC
CASSATGGARGETQYF
>16|.|TRBV5-1|TRBJ2-5|.
TGCGCCAGCAGCTTGGCCAACCCGCGGGGTGCGGAGACCCAGTACTTC
CASSLANPRGAETQYF
>14|few|TRBV24-1|TRBJ2-1|.
TGTGCCACCAGTGATTTTGGGATGAACAATGAGCAGTTCTTC
CATSDFGMNNEQFF
>15|few|TRBV20-1|TRBJ1-2|.
TGCAGTGCTAGAGATCATGTGAACAGTCTCTATGGCTACACCTTC
CSARDHVNSLYGYTF
>15|.|TRBV6-5|TRBJ1-2|.
TGTGCCAGCAGTTCCCTGTCCGGGACGGGATATGGCTACACCTTC
CASSSLSGTGYGYTF
>14|.|TRBV20-1|TRBJ1-2|.
TGCAGTGCTGCCCCACCTCCGGTTCTCTATGGCTACACCTTC
CSAAPPPVLYGYTF
>17|.|TRBV20-1|TRBJ2-7|TRBD1
TGCAGTGCTAGAGATAAGGCGCCCGACAGGGGCACCTACGAGCAGTACTTC
CSARDKAPDRGTYEQYF
>13|.|TRBV4-3|TRBJ2-1|.
TGCGCCAGCAGCCGGGACAAAGGCAATGAGCAGTTCTTC
CASSRDKGNEQFF
>11|.|TRBV7-9|TRBJ2-1|TRBD1
TGTGCCAGCAGCTTCGACAGGGTCCTCCTCTTC
CASSFDRVLLF
>13|.|TRBV6-5|TRBJ1-1|TRBD1
TGTGCCAGCAGTTTCACAGGGGTCACTGAAGCTTTCTTT
CASSFTGVTEAFF
>16|.|TRBV3-1|TRBJ2-1|TRBD2
TGTGCCAGCAGCCACGACCAGACTAGCGGGGGCCATGAGCAGTTCTTC
CASSHDQTSGGHEQFF
>15|few|TRBV20-1|TRBJ2-1|TRBD2
TGCAGTGCTAGGTCGACTAGCGGGAGGGTCAATGAGCAGTTCTTC
CSARSTSGRVNEQFF
>11|many|TRBV7-2|TRBJ2-7|.
TGTGCCAGCAGCTTATTCGACGAGCAGTACTTC
CASSLFDEQYF
>13|few|TRBV7-2|TRBJ2-1|.
TGTGCCAGCAGCTTAGGGATGGGTGATGAGCAGTTCTTC
CASSLGMGDEQFF
>15|few|TRBV5-1|TRBJ2-2|.
TGCGCCAGCAGCTTGGTCTTGCGGGGAACCGGGGAGCTGTTTTTT
CASSLVLRGTGELFF
>17|few|TRBV7-2|TRBJ1-2|.
TGTGCCAGCAGCTTAGCGGGGGCAGGGAAGTTTCTCGTAGGCTACACCTTC
CASSLAGAGKFLVGYTF
>14|few|TRBV5-1|TRBJ1-2|.
TGCGCCAGCAGCTTGAGCAGATCCGGAGATGGCTACACCTTC
CASSLSRSGDGYTF
>13|few|TRBV20-1|TRBJ2-1|.
TGCAGTGCAGAAAGCGGACCCTACAATGAGCAGTTCTTC
CSAESGPYNEQFF
>15|many|TRBV12-3/TRBV12-4|TRBJ2-3|.
TGTGCCAGCAGTCCTAGAAGGGGGTCCACAGATACGCAGTATTTT
CASSPRRGSTDTQYF
>16|few|TRBV7-2|TRBJ2-7|.
TGTGCCAGCAGCTTAGGGGTGGCAGCCACCTCCTACGAGCAGTACTTC
CASSLGVAATSYEQYF
>14|.|TRBV10-2|TRBJ1-5|.
TGCGCCAGCAGTGACCGGGCCGGTTTTCAGCCCCAGCATTTT
CASSDRAGFQPQHF
>16|few|TRBV28|TRBJ2-1|TRBD2
TGTGCCAGCACCGACCCCATAGCGGGAGGGGGTAATGAGCAGTTCTTC
CASTDPIAGGGNEQFF